Given below is one TCR beta chain in context. Data came from immunoSEQ multiplex PCR; TCRdb stores just in-frame clones and leaves some out. Of 50,000 or so clones in the sample, about 92% were seen once. The data derive from a study of T cell changes during pregnancy in multiple sclerosis. Trimming took 2 bases from V and 2 from J, leaving 10 bases between them. CDR3 length: 14 residues. Germline V gene data show CDR1 as SGHRS and CDR2 as YFSETQ. This sequence was found in a female donor with multiple sclerosis, enrolled in a pregnancy study. Here the sequenced sample was CD4+ T cells from peripheral blood mononuclear cells, taken before pregnancy. This chain joins TRBV5-1 and TRBJ1-2; D remains unclear. CDR3 residues: CASSLGSKNYGYTF. DNA of the CDR3: TGCGCCAGCAGCTTAGGGAGTAAGAACTATGGCTACACCTTC.